The 14 T cell receptor beta chains in this list originate from one sample, sequenced in a study of response to subunit inactivated influenza vaccine. TCRdb re-analysed the RT-PCR reads in MiXCR, keeping a single row per CDR3 protein. The sample lists under 800,000 distinct CDR3 sequences, around 14% occurring once. The material sequenced was PBMCs from blood, taken roughly 15 days before vaccination. The receptor set was obtained from a man aged 45-65 years who received an inactivated influenza vaccine.

At least ten counts were recorded for this clonotype. This chain links TRBV20-1 with TRBJ2-7; no clear D gene. The germline V and J ends were trimmed by 2 bases and 6 bases, with 8 bases remaining between them. CDR3 length equals 11 residues. Germline V gene lookup returns CDR1 DFQATT and CDR2 SNEGSKA (reference sequence). This CDR3 reads CSARRGFEQYF. CDR3 DNA: TGCAGTGCTAGACGAGGTTTCGAGCAGTACTTC.

This rearrangement joins TRBV5-4 to TRBJ1-2; perhaps TRBD1 as D (6 bases). This CDR3 contains 15 residues. The V gene's germline CDR1 is SGHNT and CDR2 YYREEE (reference sequence). V lost 4 bases to trimming and J lost 2 bases, with 15 bases between them. The CDR3 loop reads CASSPRNTGNYGYTF. CDR3 DNA: TGTGCCAGCAGCCCGCGTAATACAGGGAACTATGGCTACACCTTC. The full variable domain, completed using reference TRBV5-4 and TRBJ1-2, is ETGVTQSPTHLIKTRGQQVTLRCSSQSGHNTVSWYQQALGQGPQFIFQYYREEENGRGNFPPRFSGLQFPNYSSELNVNALELDDSALYLCASSPRNTGNYGYTFGSGTRLTVV.

The chain recombines TRBV2 with TRBJ2-7, with 8 bases aligning to TRBD2. The V segment lost 7 bases and the J segment 2 bases; nucleotides outside the gene matches: 7. The germline V gene has CDR1 SNHLY and CDR2 FYNNEI. This CDR3 has 14 amino acids. CDR3 nucleotide sequence: TGTGCCAGCACCAACGGGAGGGGACCCTACGAGCAGTACTTC. Encoded protein: CASTNGRGPYEQYF.

On this clonotype itself: One end of the junction varies from germline; a read error may be responsible. This chain connects TRBV4-1 to TRBJ1-2; D ambiguous. CDR1 is MGHRA, CDR2 YSYEKL, per germline. The CDR3 contains 13 residues. CDR3 in amino acids: CASSQVPPGPREF. CDR3 bases: TGCGCCAGCAGCCAAGTACCCCCCGGTCCCAGAGAGTTC.

This clonotype turned up a few times. This chain's CDR3 is CASTDGRESSYNEQFF. For the CDR3, the DNA is TGTGCCAGCACCGACGGACGGGAATCCTCCTACAATGAGCAGTTCTTC. The rearrangement uses TRBV7-6 and TRBJ2-1, with D possibly TRBD2 on 5 matching bases. The V end lost 7 bases, the J end lost 0 bases, and 16 bases lay between the germline ends. Germline V lookup: CDR1 SGHVS, CDR2 FNYEAQ. The CDR3 runs 16 residues.

The chain uses TRBV12-3 or TRBV12-4 and TRBJ2-5; D remains unclear. The CDR3 runs 13 residues. Trimming shortened V by 3 bases and J by 4 bases, and 9 bases separated the two germline ends. CDR3 nucleotides: TGTGCCAGCAGTTTGGCGGTCCCAGAGACCCAGTACTTC. Its protein is CASSLAVPETQYF.

This chain joins TRBV19 and TRBJ1-1, with a possible D match to TRBD1 (5 bases). CDR3 length: 15 amino acids. Per germline, CDR1 LNHDA and CDR2 SQIVND (reference sequence). The V end lost 6 bases, the J end lost 8 bases, and 22 bases lay between the germline ends. In nucleotides, the CDR3 is TGTGCCAGTAGACCTACGACAGTAACGGTGAAGGAAGCTTTCTTT. The encoded protein is CASRPTTVTVKEAFF.

At least ten counts were recorded for this clonotype. The genes are TRBV9 and TRBJ2-1; perhaps TRBD1 as D (5 bases). V gave up 2 bases and J gave up 0 bases, with 6 bases separating them. The CDR3 contains 14 residues. CDR1 is SGDLS and CDR2 is YYNGEE in the germline V gene. The CDR3 DNA reads TGTGCCAGCAGCGTCGACAGCTCCTACAATGAGCAGTTCTTC. This codes for CASSVDSSYNEQFF.

Comment on this clonotype: Mismatch with germline at one junction end may stem from a read error. This chain connects TRBV12-3 or TRBV12-4 to TRBJ2-3, with D tentatively TRBD1 (6 bases). This CDR3 contains 18 residues. CDR3 region: CACSLAGAGFHSTDTQYF. The CDR3 DNA sequence: TGTGCCTGCAGTTTAGCAGGGGCAGGGTTTCATAGCACAGATACGCAGTATTTT.

The table lists this clonotype with many counts. The rearrangement uses TRBV12-3 or TRBV12-4 and TRBJ2-3; D remains ambiguous. This CDR3 has 13 amino acids. V gave up 3 bases and J gave up 11 bases, with 15 bases separating them. In DNA, the CDR3 is TGTGCCAGCAGTTTTAACAGAGCAGACGGGCAGTATTTT. Its protein is CASSFNRADGQYF.

This clonotype was picked up many times. The gene calls are TRBV28 and TRBJ1-4; the D gene is possibly TRBD1 (5 bases). Germline V lookup: CDR1 MDHEN, CDR2 SYDVKM. This CDR3 has 18 amino acids. Trimming shortened V by 4 bases and J by 0 bases, and 18 bases separated the two germline ends. The DNA of the CDR3 is TGTGCCAGCAGTTCCCAGGACACCTACTATGCAACTAATGAAAAACTGTTTTTT. Protein sequence: CASSSQDTYYATNEKLFF.

This clonotype was found a few times. The chain couples TRBV29-1 to TRBJ2-1; possible D gene TRBD1, 5 bases. Trimming pared 2 bases from V and 4 bases from J, leaving 15 bases between. This CDR3 has 15 residues. The germline CDR1 and CDR2 sequences are SQVTM and ANQGSEA. CDR3 sequence: CSVETARAKYNEQFF. For the CDR3, the DNA is TGCAGCGTTGAAACGGCCAGGGCGAAGTACAATGAGCAGTTCTTC.

This clonotype was detected only a few times. The CDR3: CASSSGITVAYEQYF. CDR3 DNA: TGTGCCAGCTCTAGCGGGATTACCGTAGCCTACGAGCAGTACTTC. J is TRBJ2-7 and V is TRBV6-1; TRBD2 matches at 9 bases. CDR1 is MNHNS, CDR2 SASEGT, per germline. The V and J ends lost 8 bases and 2 bases, in that order; junction bases with no gene match: 10. This CDR3 spans 15 amino acids.

This clonotype occurred a few times. This sequence joins TRBV29-1 and TRBJ2-2; 11 bases align to TRBD1. Trimming at V came to 6 bases and at J to 6 bases, leaving 6 bases not matched to a gene. The CDR3 runs 14 residues. Per germline, CDR1 SQVTM and CDR2 ANQGSEA. DNA for the CDR3: TGCAGCGTAACCGGGACAGGGGGTTCCGGGGAGCTGTTTTTT. This encodes CSVTGTGGSGELFF.